The present T cell receptor beta chain was sequenced within a study of post-analysis software for immune sequencing data. Study results and limitations: Same-batch preparations were strongly co-clustered by F measure. Five or six TRBV segments were significantly more frequent in patients than in controls. TRBV5-6, TRBV5-1 and TRBV20-1 were among these segments.

In germline, CDR1 is DFQATT, CDR2 SNEGSKA (reference sequence). The CDR3 contains 14 residues. The V and J ends lost 5 bases and 5 bases, in that order; junction bases with no gene match: 9. Unique molecular identifiers had been added to the TCR beta cDNA libraries. When 1 to 10 million T cells were used, they gave a few hundred thousand cDNA molecules. One entry per CDR3 protein, called by TCRdb with MiXCR from the PCR reads. Of roughly 730,000 distinct CDR3 sequences in the sample, 25% to 30% were seen once. The sample holds one count of this clonotype. Its antigen is unknown. The V call is TRBV20-1, the J call TRBJ2-5; 9 bases align to TRBD1. This receptor was obtained from a girl aged 10 to 17 with multiple sclerosis. The sample was blood. CDR3 bases: TGCAGTGCTCTTAACCGGGACAGGGTCGAGACCCAGTACTTC. Amino acid sequence: CSALNRDRVETQYF.